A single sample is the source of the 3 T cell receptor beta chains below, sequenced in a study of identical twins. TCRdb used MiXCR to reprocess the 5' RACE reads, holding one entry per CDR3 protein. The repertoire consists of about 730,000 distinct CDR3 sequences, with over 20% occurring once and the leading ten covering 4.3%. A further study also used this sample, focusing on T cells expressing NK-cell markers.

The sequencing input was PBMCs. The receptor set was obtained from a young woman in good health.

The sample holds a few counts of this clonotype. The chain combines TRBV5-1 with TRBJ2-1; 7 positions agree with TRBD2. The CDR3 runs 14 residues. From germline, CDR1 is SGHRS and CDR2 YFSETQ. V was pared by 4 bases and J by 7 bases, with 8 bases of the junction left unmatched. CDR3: CASSGWGGGNEQFF. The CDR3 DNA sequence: TGCGCCAGCAGCGGCTGGGGGGGGGGAAATGAGCAGTTCTTC.

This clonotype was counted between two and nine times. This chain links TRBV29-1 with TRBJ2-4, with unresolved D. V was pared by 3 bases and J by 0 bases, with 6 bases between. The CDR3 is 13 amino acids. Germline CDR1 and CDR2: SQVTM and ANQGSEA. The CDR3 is CSVELVAKNIQYF. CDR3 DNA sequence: TGCAGCGTTGAGCTGGTAGCCAAAAACATTCAGTACTTC.

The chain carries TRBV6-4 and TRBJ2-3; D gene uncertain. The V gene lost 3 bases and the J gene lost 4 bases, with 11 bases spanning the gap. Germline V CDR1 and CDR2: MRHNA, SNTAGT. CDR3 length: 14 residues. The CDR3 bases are TGTGCCAGCAGTGAGGCGGCTCCCGCAGATACGCAGTATTTT. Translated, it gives CASSEAAPADTQYF.